This TCR beta chain emerged from a study of PD-1 blockade in mismatch repair-deficient tumors. Libraries were prepared by immunoSEQ multiplex PCR; TCRdb keeps only in-frame clonotypes and omits some of them. The sample includes about 68,000 clones, around 73% seen only once; the top ten take roughly 5%. Sequencing was performed on peripheral blood, taken 2 weeks after starting pembrolizumab. This TCR derives from an adult with mismatch repair-deficient cancer.

CDR3 amino acids: CATSANRESRYEQYF. The CDR3 DNA reads as TGTGCCACCAGCGCGAACAGGGAGTCCCGATACGAGCAGTACTTC. This rearrangement joins TRBV15 to TRBJ2-7; TRBD1 might be the D (6 bases). Germline lookup yields CDR1 LNHNV and CDR2 YYDKDF (reference sequence). The CDR3 is made up of 15 amino acids. V was cut by 5 bases and J by 4 bases, with 18 bases left in between.